Listed here are 8 T cell receptor beta chains from one sample, sequenced in a study of cytomegalovirus exposure and HLA in healthy donors. This PCR relied on a set of 60 Vbeta primers and 13 Jbeta primers. The repertoire was sequenced with immunoSEQ multiplex PCR; TCRdb's copy has only in-frame clones and lacks some. Here the sample spans about 150,000 clones, around 80% being singletons. The sequenced sample consisted of PBMCs. Receptor source: a man between 18 and 35 years old in good health and CMV-seropositive.

V gene TRBV7-6 combines with J gene TRBJ2-5; no clear D. Trimming cost V 1 base and J 5 bases, with 8 bases left between them. Germline V gives CDR1 SGHVS, CDR2 FNYEAQ. The CDR3 runs to 13 residues. In DNA, the CDR3 is TGTGCCAGCAGCTTAGAGGCGGTGGAGACCCAGTACTTC. It specifies CASSLEAVETQYF.

V usage is TRBV15 and J usage is TRBJ2-7; D perhaps matches TRBD2 (6 bases). The CDR3 is 13 residues long. V lost 5 bases and J lost 1, with 9 bases in between. Germline values: CDR1 LNHNV, CDR2 YYDKDF (reference sequence). Written as DNA, the CDR3 is TGTGCCACCAGCGGAGGGGCTTCCTACGAGCAGTACTTC. This sequence encodes CATSGGASYEQYF.

This clone was detected only once. V and J are TRBV9 and TRBJ2-3; 7 bases are shared with TRBD1. Germline V gene data show CDR1 as SGDLS and CDR2 as YYNGEE. The length of the CDR3 is 15 residues. Germline trimming cut 4 bases from V and 11 bases from J; bases unmatched to any gene: 16. CDR3 bases: TGTGCCAGCAGCCGAACAGGGACAGCTTGGGGTGGGCAGTATTTT. It translates to CASSRTGTAWGGQYF.

The chain joins TRBV18 to TRBJ1-1; maybe TRBD1 (6 bases). The CDR3 sequence is 16 residues long. Germline CDR1 is KGHSH and CDR2 is LQKENI. V was shortened by 3 bases and J by 6 bases, with 20 bases between the two germline ends. CDR3 nucleotides: TGTGCCAGCTCACCGTCGGGACATCCCTCGTTGGCTGAAGCTTTCTTT. Translation gives CASSPSGHPSLAEAFF. Filled out from reference TRBV18 and TRBJ1-1, the complete variable domain reads NAGVMQNPRHLVRRRGQEARLRCSPMKGHSHVYWYRQLPEEGLKFMVYLQKENIIDESGMPKERFSAEFPKEGPSILRIQQVVRGDSAAYFCASSPSGHPSLAEAFFGQGTRLTVV.

J is TRBJ2-1 and V is TRBV5-1; the D gene is possibly TRBD2 (6 bases). V lost 4 bases and J 0 bases, leaving 11 bases between the germline ends. The CDR3 loop spans 15 amino acids. Germline V gene data show CDR1 as SGHRS and CDR2 as YFSETQ. CDR3 DNA: TGCGCCAGCAGCCCGGAGGGACTCTCCTACAATGAGCAGTTCTTC. This gives the protein CASSPEGLSYNEQFF.

The V call is TRBV5-6, the J call TRBJ1-1; tentatively, D is TRBD1 (6 bases). V was pared by 4 bases and J by 3 bases, with 16 bases between. The CDR3 is 15 amino acids. Germline V gene data show CDR1 as SGHDT and CDR2 as YYEEEE. The CDR3 sequence: CASSQVGALDTEAFF. For the CDR3, the DNA is TGTGCCAGCAGCCAAGTGGGGGCTCTGGACACTGAAGCTTTCTTT.

J is TRBJ1-2 and V is TRBV10-2, with TRBD1 as a possible D gene (6 bases). Germline V gene sequence: CDR1 WSHSY, CDR2 SAAADI. The CDR3 is 14 amino acids. The V and J ends lost 4 bases and 5 bases respectively, with 14 bases between them. For the CDR3, the DNA is TGCGCCAGCAGTGTCGGGACACTCGTGTATGGCTACACCTTC. Translation: CASSVGTLVYGYTF.

The V and J genes are TRBV6-4 and TRBJ2-3; 10 bases are a match to TRBD2. Per the germline V gene, CDR1 is MRHNA and CDR2 is SNTAGT. The J segment lost 2 bases and the V segment lost 6 bases, leaving 8 bases of the junction unmatched. This CDR3 is built from 16 residues. CDR3 in amino acids: CASSPRAGGNTDTQYF. CDR3 coding DNA: TGTGCCAGCAGCCCCCGAGCGGGAGGGAACACAGATACGCAGTATTTT.